Below, 20 T cell receptor beta chains from the same sample are listed, as sequenced in a study of cytomegalovirus exposure and HLA in healthy donors. 60 Vbeta and 13 Jbeta primers were used in PCR. Produced via immunoSEQ multiplex PCR; TCRdb's table is partial and in-frame only. The table includes roughly 140,000 clones, roughly 84% detected once. The sample consisted of PBMCs. These receptors were obtained from a woman aged 18 to 35 in good health and CMV-seronegative.

The rearrangement uses TRBV25-1 and TRBJ2-2; D might be TRBD2 (7 bases). This CDR3 is built from 16 residues. Per the germline V gene, CDR1 is MGHDK and CDR2 is SYGVNS. Trimming removed 3 bases from V and 5 bases from J, with 16 bases in between. The CDR3 sequence is CASSDLKAGHTGELFF. CDR3 nucleotide sequence: TGTGCCAGCAGTGACCTGAAAGCGGGACATACCGGGGAGCTGTTTTTT.

The V call is TRBV5-4, the J call TRBJ2-6; the D is unclear. The germline V gene has CDR1 SGHNT and CDR2 YYREEE (reference sequence). Trimming pared 5 bases from V and 3 bases from J, leaving 15 bases between. The CDR3 sequence is 16 residues long. The CDR3 region is CASSLISASGANVLTF. The DNA for the CDR3 is TGTGCCAGCAGTCTGATCTCAGCGAGTGGGGCCAACGTCCTGACTTTC.

This sequence joins TRBV25-1 and TRBJ2-2; 9 nucleotides match TRBD2. The CDR3 length is 18 residues. V was clipped by 3 bases and J by 4 bases; unmatched bases: 12. CDR1 and CDR2 (germline): MGHDK, SYGVNS. CDR3 coding DNA: TGTGCCAGCAGTGATACCAGGGGTCTAGCGGGACTCACCGGGGAGCTGTTTTTT. Protein sequence: CASSDTRGLAGLTGELFF.

The V gene is TRBV7-9, the J gene TRBJ2-3, with D possibly TRBD2 on 5 matching bases. Trimming left V 2 bases short and J 0 bases short, with 12 bases between. The CDR3 is 16 residues long. The germline V gene encodes CDR1 SEHNR and CDR2 FQNEAQ (reference sequence). CDR3 residues: CASSLTTRLSTDTQYF. The CDR3 DNA follows: TGTGCCAGCAGCTTAACTACGCGACTAAGCACAGATACGCAGTATTTT. The full variable domain, in which reference TRBV7-9 and TRBJ2-3 provide the parts outside the CDR3, is DTGVSQNPRHKITKRGQNVTFRCDPISEHNRLYWYRQTLGQGPEFLTYFQNEAQLEKSRLLSDRFSAERPKGSFSTLEIQRTEQGDSAMYLCASSLTTRLSTDTQYFGPGTRLTVL.

This sequence joins TRBV7-8 and TRBJ2-5, with 8 bases that match TRBD2. The CDR3 length is 18 residues. The ends lost 6 bases at V and 3 bases at J; junction bases unmatched: 18. Germline V gene data show CDR1 as SGHVS and CDR2 as FQNEAQ. The DNA for the CDR3 is TGTGCCAGCAGAAATGTCCACGGGGGGGGAAAAGAGAAAGAGACCCAGTACTTC. Translating gives CASRNVHGGGKEKETQYF.

The CDR3 nucleotides read TGTGCCAGTAGCCACAGGTCCAATGGCTACACCTTC. Its translation: CASSHRSNGYTF. The V gene is TRBV19, the J gene TRBJ1-2; D might be TRBD1 (5 bases). The CDR3 is 12 amino acids. Trimming took off 6 bases at V and 6 bases at J, with 11 bases between the two ends. Germline CDR1 is LNHDA and CDR2 is SQIVND (reference sequence).

The V call is TRBV5-1, the J call TRBJ2-7; 8 bases line up with TRBD1. The germline V gene encodes CDR1 SGHRS and CDR2 YFSETQ. The trim removed 0 bases at V and 5 bases at J, leaving 7 bases unmatched. CDR3 size: 15 residues. DNA for the CDR3: TGCGCCAGCAGCTTGGCCCCAGGGGGCAAGAACGAGCAGTACTTC. It yields the protein CASSLAPGGKNEQYF.

This chain links TRBV4-3 with TRBJ2-7; the D gene is possibly TRBD1 (6 bases). With 3 bases removed from V and 6 bases from J, the gap between germline ends came to 15 bases. This CDR3 is 14 amino acids long. Germline CDR1 LGHNA, CDR2 YSLEER. CDR3 region: CASSQDTTGSEQYF. Here the CDR3 DNA reads TGCGCCAGCAGCCAGGACACCACAGGGTCCGAGCAGTACTTC.

This clone came up a few times. The V and J genes are TRBV11-3 and TRBJ2-1; 8 nucleotides align to TRBD2. V shed 4 bases, J shed 5 bases, and the junction held 19 bases outside the gene matches. The CDR3 has 19 residues. Germline assignment: CDR1 SGHNT and CDR2 YENEEA. CDR3 amino acids: CASSSGTSPLVPTDNEQFF. For the CDR3, the DNA is TGTGCCAGCAGCTCCGGGACTAGTCCCCTGGTCCCGACTGACAATGAGCAGTTCTTC. Full variable domain (rest looked up from reference TRBV11-3 and TRBJ2-1): EAGVVQSPRYKIIEKKQPVAFWCNPISGHNTLYWYLQNLGQGPELLIRYENEEAVDDSQLPKDRFSAERLKGVDSTLKIQPAELGDSAVYLCASSSGTSPLVPTDNEQFFGPGTRLTVL.

This clone has just a few counts. The rearrangement uses TRBV30 and TRBJ1-5, with a tentative D call TRBD1 (5 bases). The CDR3 is 14 amino acids. The V end was cut by 4 bases, the J end by 3 bases, with 13 bases between. Germline-derived CDR1 and CDR2 are GTSNPN and SVGIG (reference sequence). Written as DNA, the CDR3 is TGTGCCTGGACCCCCGGAGGGGACAATCAGCCCCAGCATTTT. It specifies CAWTPGGDNQPQHF.

This sequence joins TRBV5-6 and TRBJ2-5, with 8 positions matching TRBD1. J gave up 1 base and V 2 bases, and 4 bases lay outside the gene matches. Germline V gene data show CDR1 as SGHDT and CDR2 as YYEEEE. This CDR3 contains 15 residues. The CDR3: CASSLRTGIQETQYF. In DNA, the CDR3 is TGTGCCAGCAGCTTACGGACAGGGATCCAAGAGACCCAGTACTTC.

This chain links TRBV20-1 with TRBJ2-7, with 10 nucleotides matching TRBD1. CDR1 and CDR2 (germline): DFQATT, SNEGSKA (reference sequence). V lost 7 bases to trimming and J lost 6 bases; unmatched junction nucleotides: 3. CDR3 length equals 11 residues. Written as DNA, the CDR3 is TGCAGTGAAAGGACAGGGGGCGAGCAGTACTTC. Amino acids: CSERTGGEQYF.

This clone was seen more than once but under ten times. The chain combines TRBV29-1 with TRBJ2-5; 8 bases map to TRBD2. CDR3 length: 13 residues. Germline trimming cut 6 bases from V and 4 bases from J; bases unmatched to any gene: 7. Per the germline V gene, CDR1 is SQVTM and CDR2 is ANQGSEA. Written as DNA, the CDR3 is TGCAGCGTCTTAGTCGGACTAGCAGAGACCCAGTACTTC. Protein sequence: CSVLVGLAETQYF.

In its sample, this clone ranks as medium-sized. The chain uses TRBV4-3 and TRBJ1-2; no firm D call. Between the trimmed V and J ends, which lost 0 bases and 2 bases, there was a span of 13 bases. This CDR3 is built from 16 residues. The germline V gene has CDR1 LGHNA and CDR2 YSLEER. CDR3 in amino acids: CASSQDLYGRNYGYTF. CDR3 coding DNA: TGCGCCAGCAGCCAAGATTTATATGGGAGAAACTATGGCTACACCTTC.

This clone was observed a handful of times. The V and J genes are TRBV18 and TRBJ2-1, with D maybe TRBD1 (5 bases). The ends were cut back, 5 bases at V and 8 bases at J, with 13 bases in the middle. Germline CDR1 and CDR2: KGHSH and LQKENI. The CDR3 consists of 13 residues. Here the CDR3 DNA reads TGTGCCAGCTCAGAAGGGGATTTCGATGAGCAGTTCTTC. Residues: CASSEGDFDEQFF.

The rearrangement uses TRBV6-4 and TRBJ2-3; TRBD1 is a possible D gene (6 bases). Trimming took 3 bases from V and 4 from J, leaving 14 bases between them. This CDR3 comprises 15 residues. Germline lookup yields CDR1 MRHNA and CDR2 SNTAGT. This CDR3 is CASSEELTGSDTQYF. As DNA, the CDR3 is TGTGCCAGCAGTGAGGAACTAACAGGGTCAGATACGCAGTATTTT.

The chain links TRBV7-9 to TRBJ2-5; 8 nucleotides match TRBD2. With V trimmed by 3 bases and J by 5 bases, 11 bases remained unmatched. Germline V gives CDR1 SEHNR, CDR2 FQNEAQ (reference sequence). The CDR3 totals 16 residues. In DNA, the CDR3 is TGTGCCAGCAGCTTCCCCATAGCGGGGTTCGGGGAGACCCAGTACTTC. It yields the protein CASSFPIAGFGETQYF.

This clone appeared once. The CDR3 DNA is TGCGCCAGCAGCTCCGGGACAGGGATACAGTACTTC. Translation: CASSSGTGIQYF. The chain recombines TRBV10-1 with TRBJ2-7, with 9 bases aligning to TRBD1. This CDR3 is 12 amino acids long. In germline, CDR1 is WNHNN, CDR2 SYGVQD (reference sequence). Trimming at V came to 6 bases and at J to 10 bases, leaving 7 bases not matched to a gene.

The rearrangement uses TRBV6-1 and TRBJ2-7; 10 bases map to TRBD1. The CDR3 has 15 amino acids. V was pared by 11 bases and J by 2 bases, with 12 bases of the junction left unmatched. The germline V gene encodes CDR1 MNHNS and CDR2 SASEGT. The chain's CDR3 is CASGAGTGDPYEQYF. CDR3 nucleotides: TGTGCCTCCGGGGCCGGGACAGGGGATCCCTACGAGCAGTACTTC.

The CDR3 reads CASSLAGQGDSPLHF. In DNA form, the CDR3 reads TGTGCCAGCAGCCTCGCGGGACAGGGAGATTCACCCCTCCACTTT. The chain links TRBV28 to TRBJ1-6; TRBD1 agrees at 9 bases. V shed 6 bases and J 8 bases; nucleotides not matched to a gene: 8. Germline V gives CDR1 MDHEN, CDR2 SYDVKM. There are 15 residues in the CDR3.